This T cell receptor (beta chain) is from a study of molecular identifiers for immune sequencing clone quantification. This clonotype was found many times. Its target is unknown. Preparation methods for the bulk TCR libraries were those previously described, with listed TCR primers. TCRdb independently ran MiXCR on the PCR reads; one entry per CDR3 protein. This table holds hundreds of thousands of distinct CDR3 sequences, over 25% found once. Per the germline V gene, CDR1 is SGHTA and CDR2 is FQGNSA. V shed 5 bases, J shed 0 bases, and the junction held 5 bases outside the gene matches. This CDR3 has 16 amino acids. Naive CD8 T cells were sorted as CD8+CD4-CCR7+CD45RA+. Findings of the study overall: Clone sizes that are highly expanded could be underestimated when identical TCR molecules share a barcode.

The sequenced material came from naive CD8+ T cells from blood, with Jurkat cell RNA spiked in. The subset here: FACS-sorted CD8+CD4-CCR7+CD45RA+ naive T cells. This TCR derives from a human donor in good health. Some libraries in this study had Jurkat cell RNA spiked in. The gene calls are TRBV7-2 and TRBJ1-4, with 8 bases lining up with TRBD1. The CDR3 spells CASSQGTGATNEKLFF. The CDR3 DNA follows: TGTGCCAGCAGCCAGGGGACAGGTGCAACTAATGAAAAACTGTTTTTT.